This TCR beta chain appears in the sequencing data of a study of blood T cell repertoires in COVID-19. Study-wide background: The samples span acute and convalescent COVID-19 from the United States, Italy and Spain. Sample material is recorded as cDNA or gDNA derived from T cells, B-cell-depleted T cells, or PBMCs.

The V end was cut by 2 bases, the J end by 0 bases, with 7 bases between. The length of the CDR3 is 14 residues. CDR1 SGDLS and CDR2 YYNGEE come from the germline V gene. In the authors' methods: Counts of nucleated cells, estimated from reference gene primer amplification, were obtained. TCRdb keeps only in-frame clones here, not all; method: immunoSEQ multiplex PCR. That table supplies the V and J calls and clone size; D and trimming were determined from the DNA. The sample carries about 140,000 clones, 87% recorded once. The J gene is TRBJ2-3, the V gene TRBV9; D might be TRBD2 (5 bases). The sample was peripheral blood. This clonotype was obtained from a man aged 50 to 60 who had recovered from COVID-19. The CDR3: CASSVSGSTDTQYF. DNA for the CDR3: TGTGCCAGCAGCGTTTCGGGGAGCACAGATACGCAGTATTTT.